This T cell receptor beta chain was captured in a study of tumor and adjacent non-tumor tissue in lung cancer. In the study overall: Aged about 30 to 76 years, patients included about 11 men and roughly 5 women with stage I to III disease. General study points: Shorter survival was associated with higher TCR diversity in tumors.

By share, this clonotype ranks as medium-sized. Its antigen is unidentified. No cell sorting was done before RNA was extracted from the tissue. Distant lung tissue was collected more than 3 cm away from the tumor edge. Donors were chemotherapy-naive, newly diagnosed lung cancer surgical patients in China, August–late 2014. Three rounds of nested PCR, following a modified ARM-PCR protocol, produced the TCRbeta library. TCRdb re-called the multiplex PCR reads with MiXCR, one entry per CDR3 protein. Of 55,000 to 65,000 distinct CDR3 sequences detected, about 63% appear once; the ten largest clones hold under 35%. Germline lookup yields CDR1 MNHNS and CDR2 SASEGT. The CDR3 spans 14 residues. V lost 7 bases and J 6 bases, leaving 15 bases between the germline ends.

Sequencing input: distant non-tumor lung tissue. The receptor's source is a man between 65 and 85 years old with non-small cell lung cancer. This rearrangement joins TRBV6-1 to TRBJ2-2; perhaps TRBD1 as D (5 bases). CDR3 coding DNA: TGTGCCAGCAAGGTTGGACACACCTCCGGGGAGCTGTTTTTT. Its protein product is CASKVGHTSGELFF.